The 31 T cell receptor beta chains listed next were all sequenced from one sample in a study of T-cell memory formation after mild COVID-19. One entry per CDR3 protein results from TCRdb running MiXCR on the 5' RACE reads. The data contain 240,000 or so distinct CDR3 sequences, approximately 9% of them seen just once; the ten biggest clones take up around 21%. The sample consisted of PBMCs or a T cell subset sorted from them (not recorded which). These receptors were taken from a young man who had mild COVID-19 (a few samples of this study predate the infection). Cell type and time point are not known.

CDR3: CASSSGPREQYV. CDR3 in DNA: TGTGCCAGCTCAAGTGGGCCGCGCGAGCAGTACGTC. The V call is TRBV18, the J call TRBJ2-7; D is unclear. Germline V gene data show CDR1 as KGHSH and CDR2 as LQKENI. The CDR3 has 12 amino acids. V lost 5 bases and J lost 6, with 11 bases in between.

This CDR3 is CSASPPALNTEAFF. CDR3 sequence (DNA): TGCAGTGCTAGCCCCCCGGCCCTGAACACTGAAGCTTTCTTT. The J gene is TRBJ1-1, the V gene TRBV20-1; D gene unclear. CDR3 length: 14 amino acids. CDR1 DFQATT and CDR2 SNEGSKA come from the germline V gene (reference sequence). Trimming pared 3 bases from V and 0 bases from J, leaving 11 bases between.

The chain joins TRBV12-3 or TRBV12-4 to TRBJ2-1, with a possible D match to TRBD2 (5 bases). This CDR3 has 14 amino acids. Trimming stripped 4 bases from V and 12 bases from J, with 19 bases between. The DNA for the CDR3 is TGTGCCAGCAGTTCGGCCTCCGGGGTAAGAGTGCAGTTCTTC. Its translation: CASSSASGVRVQFF.

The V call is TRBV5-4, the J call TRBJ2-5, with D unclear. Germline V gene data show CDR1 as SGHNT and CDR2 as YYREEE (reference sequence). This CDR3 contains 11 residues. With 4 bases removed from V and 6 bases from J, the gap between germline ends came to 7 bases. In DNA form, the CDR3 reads TGTGCCAGCAGCGCGTACCAGACCCAGTACTTC. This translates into CASSAYQTQYF.

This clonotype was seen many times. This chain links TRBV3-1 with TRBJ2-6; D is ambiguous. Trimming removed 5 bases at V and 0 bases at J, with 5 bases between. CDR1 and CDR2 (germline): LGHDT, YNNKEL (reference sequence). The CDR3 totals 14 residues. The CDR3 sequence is CASSRISGANVLTF. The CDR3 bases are TGTGCCAGCAGCAGGATCTCTGGGGCCAACGTCCTGACTTTC.

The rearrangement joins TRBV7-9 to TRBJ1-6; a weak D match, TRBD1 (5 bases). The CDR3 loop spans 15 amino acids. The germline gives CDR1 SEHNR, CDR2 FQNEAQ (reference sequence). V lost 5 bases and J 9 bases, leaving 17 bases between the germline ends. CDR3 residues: CASSPQGTGSSPLHF. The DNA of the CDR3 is TGTGCCAGCAGCCCCCAAGGGACCGGGAGTTCACCCCTCCACTTT.

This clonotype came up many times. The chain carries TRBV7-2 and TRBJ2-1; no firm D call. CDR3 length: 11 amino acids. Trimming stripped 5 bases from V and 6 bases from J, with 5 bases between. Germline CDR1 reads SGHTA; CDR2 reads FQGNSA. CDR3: CASSPANEQFF. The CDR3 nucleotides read TGTGCCAGCAGCCCCGCCAATGAGCAGTTCTTC.

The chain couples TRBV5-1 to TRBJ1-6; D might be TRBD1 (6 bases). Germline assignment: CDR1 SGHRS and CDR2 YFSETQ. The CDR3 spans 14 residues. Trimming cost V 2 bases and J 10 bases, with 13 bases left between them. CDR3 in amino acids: CASSFEGGGSPLHF. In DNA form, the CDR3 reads TGCGCCAGCAGCTTTGAGGGCGGGGGCTCACCCCTCCACTTT.

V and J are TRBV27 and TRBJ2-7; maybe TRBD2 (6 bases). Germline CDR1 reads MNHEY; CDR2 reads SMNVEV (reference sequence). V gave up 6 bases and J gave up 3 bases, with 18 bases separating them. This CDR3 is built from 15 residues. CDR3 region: CASRIGWGDGYEQYF. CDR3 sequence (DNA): TGTGCCAGCAGAATAGGGTGGGGGGATGGCTACGAGCAGTACTTC.

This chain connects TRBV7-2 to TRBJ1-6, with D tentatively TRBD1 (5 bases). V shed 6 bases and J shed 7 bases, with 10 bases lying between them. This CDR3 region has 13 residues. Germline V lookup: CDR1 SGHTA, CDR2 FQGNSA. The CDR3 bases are TGTGCCAGCAGGCGGGACTACAATTCACCCCTCCACTTT. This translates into CASRRDYNSPLHF.

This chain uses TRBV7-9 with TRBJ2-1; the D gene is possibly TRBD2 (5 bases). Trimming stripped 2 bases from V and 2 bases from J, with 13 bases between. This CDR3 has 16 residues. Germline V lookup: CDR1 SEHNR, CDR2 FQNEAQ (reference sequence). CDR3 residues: CASSLWLAGTYNEQFF. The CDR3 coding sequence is TGTGCCAGCAGCTTATGGCTAGCCGGGACCTACAATGAGCAGTTCTTC.

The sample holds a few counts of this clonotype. This chain's CDR3 is CASSLHPGTRGEQYV. The CDR3 coding sequence is TGTGCCAGCAGCTTACATCCCGGGACTAGAGGCGAGCAGTACGTC. The rearrangement joins TRBV5-4 to TRBJ2-7, with 8 bases fitting TRBD2. CDR3 length: 15 residues. With V trimmed by 2 bases and J by 6 bases, 10 bases remained unmatched. The germline CDR1 and CDR2 sequences are SGHNT and YYREEE (reference sequence).

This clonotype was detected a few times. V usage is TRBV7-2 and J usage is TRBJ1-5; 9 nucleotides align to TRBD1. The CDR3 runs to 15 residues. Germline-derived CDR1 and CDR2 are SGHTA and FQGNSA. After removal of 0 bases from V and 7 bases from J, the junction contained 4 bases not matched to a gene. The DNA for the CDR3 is TGTGCCAGCAGCTTAGCTCCGACAGGGGGGCAGCCCCAGCATTTT. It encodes CASSLAPTGGQPQHF.

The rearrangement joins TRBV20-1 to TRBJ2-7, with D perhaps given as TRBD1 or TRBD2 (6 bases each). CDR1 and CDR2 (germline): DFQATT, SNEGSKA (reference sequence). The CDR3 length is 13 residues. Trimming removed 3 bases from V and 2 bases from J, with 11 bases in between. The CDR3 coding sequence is TGCAGTGCTAGGTGGGGGGCCACCTACGAGCAGTACTTC. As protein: CSARWGATYEQYF.

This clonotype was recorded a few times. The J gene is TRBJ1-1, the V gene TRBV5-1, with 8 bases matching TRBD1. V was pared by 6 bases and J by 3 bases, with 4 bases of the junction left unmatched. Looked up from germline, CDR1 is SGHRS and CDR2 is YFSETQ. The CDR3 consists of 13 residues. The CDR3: CASKGQVDTEAFF. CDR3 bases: TGCGCCAGCAAGGGACAGGTGGACACTGAAGCTTTCTTT.

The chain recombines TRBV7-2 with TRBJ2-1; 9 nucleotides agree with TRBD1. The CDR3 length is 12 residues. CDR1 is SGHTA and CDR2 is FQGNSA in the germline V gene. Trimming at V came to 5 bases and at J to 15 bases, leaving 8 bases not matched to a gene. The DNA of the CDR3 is TGTGCCAGCAGCCGGGACAGGGCAGAACTGTTCTTC. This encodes CASSRDRAELFF.

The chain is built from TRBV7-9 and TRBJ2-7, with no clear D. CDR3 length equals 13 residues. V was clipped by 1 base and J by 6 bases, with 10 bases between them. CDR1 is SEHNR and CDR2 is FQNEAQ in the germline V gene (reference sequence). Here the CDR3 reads CASSLEVRCEQYV. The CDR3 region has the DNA TGTGCCAGCAGCTTAGAGGTCAGGTGCGAGCAGTACGTC.

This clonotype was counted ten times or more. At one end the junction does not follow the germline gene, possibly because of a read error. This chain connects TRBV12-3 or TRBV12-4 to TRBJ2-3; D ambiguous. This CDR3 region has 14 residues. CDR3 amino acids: CASSFSGATDTQYF. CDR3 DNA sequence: TGCGCCAGCAGCTTTAGTGGCGCTACTGATACGCAGTATTTT.

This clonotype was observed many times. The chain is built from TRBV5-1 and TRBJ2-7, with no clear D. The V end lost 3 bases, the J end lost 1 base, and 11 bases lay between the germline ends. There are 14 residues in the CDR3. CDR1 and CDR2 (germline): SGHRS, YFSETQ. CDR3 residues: CASSYDIGSYEQYV. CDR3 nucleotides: TGCGCCAGCAGCTACGATATAGGGTCCTACGAGCAGTACGTC.

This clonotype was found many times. CDR3 nucleotide sequence: TGTGCCAGTAGTATGACTAGCGGGGGGCTTACAACCCAGTACTTC. It encodes CASSMTSGGLTTQYF. V and J are TRBV19 and TRBJ2-5; the match to TRBD2 covers 13 bases. V gave up 3 bases and J gave up 8 bases; unmatched junction bases: 6. Germline CDR1 and CDR2: LNHDA and SQIVND (reference sequence). The CDR3 totals 15 residues.

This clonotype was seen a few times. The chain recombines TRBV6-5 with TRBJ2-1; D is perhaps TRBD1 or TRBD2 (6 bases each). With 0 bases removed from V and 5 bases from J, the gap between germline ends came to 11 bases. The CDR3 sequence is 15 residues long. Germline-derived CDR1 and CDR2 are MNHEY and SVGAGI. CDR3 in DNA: TGTGCCAGCAGTTACTCGGAGGGGGTCAACAATGAGCAGTTCTTC. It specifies CASSYSEGVNNEQFF.

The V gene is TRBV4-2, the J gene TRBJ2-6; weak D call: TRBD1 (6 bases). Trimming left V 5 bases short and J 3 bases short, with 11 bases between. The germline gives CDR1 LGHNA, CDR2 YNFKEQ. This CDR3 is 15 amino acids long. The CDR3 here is CASSLTGFGANVLTF. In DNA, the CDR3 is TGTGCCAGCAGCTTAACAGGGTTTGGGGCCAACGTCCTGACTTTC.

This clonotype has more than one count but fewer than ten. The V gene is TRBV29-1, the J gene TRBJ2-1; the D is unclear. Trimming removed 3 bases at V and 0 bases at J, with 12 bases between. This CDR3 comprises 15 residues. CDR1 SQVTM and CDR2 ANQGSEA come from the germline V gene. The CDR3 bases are TGCAGCGTTGACGGCAGACTTGGCTCCTACAATGAGCAGTTCTTC. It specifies CSVDGRLGSYNEQFF.

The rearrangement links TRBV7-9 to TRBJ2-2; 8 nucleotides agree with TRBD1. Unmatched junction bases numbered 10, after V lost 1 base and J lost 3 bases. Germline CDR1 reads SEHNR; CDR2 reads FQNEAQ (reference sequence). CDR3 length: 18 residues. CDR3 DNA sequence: TGTGCCAGCAGCTTAGACATCGTGACAGGGGAGTACACCGGGGAGCTGTTTTTT. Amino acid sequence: CASSLDIVTGEYTGELFF.

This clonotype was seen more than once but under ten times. The CDR3 loop is CASSYGYGETQYF. The CDR3 bases are TGTGCCAGCAGCTATGGTTACGGAGAGACCCAGTACTTC. The chain carries TRBV7-9 and TRBJ2-5; no clear D gene. There are 13 residues in the CDR3. Germline loops: CDR1 SEHNR, CDR2 FQNEAQ (reference sequence). Trimming shortened V by 4 bases and J by 4 bases, and 10 bases separated the two germline ends.

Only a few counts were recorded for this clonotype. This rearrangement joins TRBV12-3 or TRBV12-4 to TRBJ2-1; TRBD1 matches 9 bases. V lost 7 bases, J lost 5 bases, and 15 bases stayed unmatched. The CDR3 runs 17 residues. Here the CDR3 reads CASNHPPRTGAHNEQFF. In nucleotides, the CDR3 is TGTGCCAGCAATCACCCACCCCGGACAGGGGCGCACAATGAGCAGTTCTTC.

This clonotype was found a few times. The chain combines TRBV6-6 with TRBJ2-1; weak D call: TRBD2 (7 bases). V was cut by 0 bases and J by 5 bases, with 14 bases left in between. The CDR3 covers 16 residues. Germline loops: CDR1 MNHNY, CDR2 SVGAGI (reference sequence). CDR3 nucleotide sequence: TGTGCCAGCAGTTACTCGAGGGAGGGGGTACACAATGAGCAGTTCTTC. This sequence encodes CASSYSREGVHNEQFF.

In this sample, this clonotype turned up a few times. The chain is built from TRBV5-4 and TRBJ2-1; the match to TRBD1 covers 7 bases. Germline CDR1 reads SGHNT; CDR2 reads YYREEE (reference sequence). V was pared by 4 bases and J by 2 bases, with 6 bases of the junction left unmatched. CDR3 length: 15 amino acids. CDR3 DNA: TGTGCCAGCAGCCTCCTCGGGACAGCCTACAATGAGCAGTTCTTC. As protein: CASSLLGTAYNEQFF. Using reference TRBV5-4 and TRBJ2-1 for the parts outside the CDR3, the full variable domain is ETGVTQSPTHLIKTRGQQVTLRCSSQSGHNTVSWYQQALGQGPQFIFQYYREEENGRGNFPPRFSGLQFPNYSSELNVNALELDDSALYLCASSLLGTAYNEQFFGPGTRLTVL.

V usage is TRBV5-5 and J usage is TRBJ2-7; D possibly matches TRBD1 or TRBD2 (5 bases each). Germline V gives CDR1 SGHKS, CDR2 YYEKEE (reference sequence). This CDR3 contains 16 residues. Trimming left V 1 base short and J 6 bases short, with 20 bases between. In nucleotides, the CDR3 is TGTGCCAGCAGCTTGTGGGGGACGCGTACCCGGGGCGAGCAGTACGTC. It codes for CASSLWGTRTRGEQYV.

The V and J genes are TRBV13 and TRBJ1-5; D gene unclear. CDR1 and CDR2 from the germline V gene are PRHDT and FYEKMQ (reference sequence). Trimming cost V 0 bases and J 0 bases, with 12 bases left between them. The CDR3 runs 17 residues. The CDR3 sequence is CASSLGRADYSNQPQHF. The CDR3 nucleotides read TGTGCCAGCAGCTTAGGCCGGGCGGATTATAGCAATCAGCCCCAGCATTTT.

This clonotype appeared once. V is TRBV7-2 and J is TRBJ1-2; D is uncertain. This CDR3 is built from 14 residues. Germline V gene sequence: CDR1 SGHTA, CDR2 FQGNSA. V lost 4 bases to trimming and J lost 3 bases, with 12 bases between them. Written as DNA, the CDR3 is TGTGCCAGCAGCTCTCAGTTCACAGACTATGGCTACACCTTC. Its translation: CASSSQFTDYGYTF.